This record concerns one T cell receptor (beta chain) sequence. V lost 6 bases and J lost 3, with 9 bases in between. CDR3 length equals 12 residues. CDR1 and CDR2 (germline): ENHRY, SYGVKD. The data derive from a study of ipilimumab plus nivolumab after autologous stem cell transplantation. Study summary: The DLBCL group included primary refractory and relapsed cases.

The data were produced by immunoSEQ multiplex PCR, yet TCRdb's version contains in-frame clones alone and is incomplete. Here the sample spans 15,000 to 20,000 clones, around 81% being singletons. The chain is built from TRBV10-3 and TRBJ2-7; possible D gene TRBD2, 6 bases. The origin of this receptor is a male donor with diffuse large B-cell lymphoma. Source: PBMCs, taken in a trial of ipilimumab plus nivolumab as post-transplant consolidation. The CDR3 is CAIRGTDYEQYF. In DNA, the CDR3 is TGTGCCATCAGGGGGACTGACTACGAGCAGTACTTC.